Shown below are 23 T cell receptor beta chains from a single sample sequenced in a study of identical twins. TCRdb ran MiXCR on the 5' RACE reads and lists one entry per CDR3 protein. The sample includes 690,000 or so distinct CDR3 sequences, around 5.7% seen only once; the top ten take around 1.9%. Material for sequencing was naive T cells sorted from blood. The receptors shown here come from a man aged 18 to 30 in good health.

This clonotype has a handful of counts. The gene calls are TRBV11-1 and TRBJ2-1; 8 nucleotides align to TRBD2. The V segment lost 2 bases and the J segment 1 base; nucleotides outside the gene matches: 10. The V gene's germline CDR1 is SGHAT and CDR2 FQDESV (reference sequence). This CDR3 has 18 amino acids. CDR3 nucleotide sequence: TGTGCCAGCAGCTTAAAAAACTTGGGACTAGTGTCCTACAATGAGCAGTTCTTC. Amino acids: CASSLKNLGLVSYNEQFF.

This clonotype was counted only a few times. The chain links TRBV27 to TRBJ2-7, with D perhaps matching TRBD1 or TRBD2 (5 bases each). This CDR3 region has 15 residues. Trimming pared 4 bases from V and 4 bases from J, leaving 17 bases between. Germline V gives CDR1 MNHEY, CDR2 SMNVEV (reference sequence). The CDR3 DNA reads TGTGCCAGCAGTTACGGGGCTACGGACCTGTACGAGCAGTACTTC. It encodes CASSYGATDLYEQYF.

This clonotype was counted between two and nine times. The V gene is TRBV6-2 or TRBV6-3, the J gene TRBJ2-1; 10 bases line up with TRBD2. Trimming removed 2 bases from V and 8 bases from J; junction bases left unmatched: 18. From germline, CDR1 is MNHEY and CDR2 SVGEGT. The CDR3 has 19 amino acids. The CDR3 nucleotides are TGTGCCAGCAGTTACATATCGGCTAGCGGGAGTTCGTCTTTGGATGAGCAGTTCTTC. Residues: CASSYISASGSSSLDEQFF.

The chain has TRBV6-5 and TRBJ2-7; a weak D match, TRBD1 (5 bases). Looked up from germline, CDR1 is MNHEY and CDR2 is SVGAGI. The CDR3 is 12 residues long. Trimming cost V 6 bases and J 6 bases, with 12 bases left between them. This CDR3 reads CASSSRVGEQYF. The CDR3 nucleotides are TGTGCCAGCAGCTCCAGGGTGGGCGAGCAGTACTTC.

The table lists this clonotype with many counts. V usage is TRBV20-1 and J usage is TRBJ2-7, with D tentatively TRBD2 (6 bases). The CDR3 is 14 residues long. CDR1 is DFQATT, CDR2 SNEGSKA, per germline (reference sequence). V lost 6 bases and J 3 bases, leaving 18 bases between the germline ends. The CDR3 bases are TGCAGTGCAAAAATGGCGGGGAGTTTCTACGAGCAGTACTTC. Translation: CSAKMAGSFYEQYF.

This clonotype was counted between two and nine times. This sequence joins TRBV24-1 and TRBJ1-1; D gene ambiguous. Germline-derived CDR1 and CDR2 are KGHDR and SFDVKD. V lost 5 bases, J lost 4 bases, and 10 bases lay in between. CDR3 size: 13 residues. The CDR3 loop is CATSGPMGTEAFF. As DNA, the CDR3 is TGTGCCACCAGTGGCCCTATGGGCACTGAAGCTTTCTTT.

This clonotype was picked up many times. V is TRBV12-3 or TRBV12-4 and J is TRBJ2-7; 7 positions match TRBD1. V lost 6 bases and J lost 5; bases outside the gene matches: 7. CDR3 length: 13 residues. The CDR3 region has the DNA TGTGCCAGCAGGGAGACAGGGAACCACGAGCAGTACGTC. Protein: CASRETGNHEQYV.

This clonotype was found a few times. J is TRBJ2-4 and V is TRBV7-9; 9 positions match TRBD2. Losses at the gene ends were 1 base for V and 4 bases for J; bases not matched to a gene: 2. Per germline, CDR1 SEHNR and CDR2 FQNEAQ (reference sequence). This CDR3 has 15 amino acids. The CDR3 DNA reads TGTGCCAGCAGCTTAGGGACTAGCGTTAAAAACATTCAGTACTTC. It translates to CASSLGTSVKNIQYF.

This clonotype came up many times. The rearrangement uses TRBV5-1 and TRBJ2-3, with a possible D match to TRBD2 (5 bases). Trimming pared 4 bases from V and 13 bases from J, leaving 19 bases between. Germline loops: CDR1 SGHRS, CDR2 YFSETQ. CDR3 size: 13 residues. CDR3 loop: CASSPVGLDLEYF. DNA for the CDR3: TGCGCCAGCAGCCCCGTCGGACTGGATCTGGAGTATTTT.

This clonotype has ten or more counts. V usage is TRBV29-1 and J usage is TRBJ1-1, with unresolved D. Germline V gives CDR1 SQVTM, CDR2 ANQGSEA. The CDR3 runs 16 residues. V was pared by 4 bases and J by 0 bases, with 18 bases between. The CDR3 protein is CSVVPTPITVNTEAFF. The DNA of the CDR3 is TGCAGCGTTGTCCCCACTCCGATCACAGTGAACACTGAAGCTTTCTTT.

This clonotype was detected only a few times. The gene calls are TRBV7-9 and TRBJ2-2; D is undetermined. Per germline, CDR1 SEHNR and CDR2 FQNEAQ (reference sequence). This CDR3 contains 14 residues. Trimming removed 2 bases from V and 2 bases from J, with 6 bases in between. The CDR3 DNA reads TGTGCCAGCAGCTTACCGGCCAACACCGGGGAGCTGTTTTTT. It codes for CASSLPANTGELFF.

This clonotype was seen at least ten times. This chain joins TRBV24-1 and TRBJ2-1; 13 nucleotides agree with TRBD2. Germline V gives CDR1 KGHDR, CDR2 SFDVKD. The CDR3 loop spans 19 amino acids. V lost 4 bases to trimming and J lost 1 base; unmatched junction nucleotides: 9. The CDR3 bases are TGTGCCACCAGTGACCTAACCGGGACTAGCGGGATATCCTACAATGAGCAGTTCTTC. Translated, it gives CATSDLTGTSGISYNEQFF.

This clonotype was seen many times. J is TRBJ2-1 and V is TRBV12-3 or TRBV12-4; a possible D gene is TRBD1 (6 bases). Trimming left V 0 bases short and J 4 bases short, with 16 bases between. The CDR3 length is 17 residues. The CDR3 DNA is TGTGCCAGCAGTTTAGCGAGCTTGGGGGCACCTTACAATGAGCAGTTCTTC. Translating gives CASSLASLGAPYNEQFF.

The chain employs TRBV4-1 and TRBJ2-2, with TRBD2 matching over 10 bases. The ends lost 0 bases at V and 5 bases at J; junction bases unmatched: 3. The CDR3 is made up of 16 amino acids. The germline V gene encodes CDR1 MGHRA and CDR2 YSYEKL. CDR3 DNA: TGCGCCAGCAGCCAAGAAGGGACTAGCGTTACCGGGGAGCTGTTTTTT. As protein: CASSQEGTSVTGELFF.

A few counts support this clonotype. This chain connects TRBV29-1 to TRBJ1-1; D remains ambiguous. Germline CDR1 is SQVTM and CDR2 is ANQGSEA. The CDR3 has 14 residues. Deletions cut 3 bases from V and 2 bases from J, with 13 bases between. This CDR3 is CSVDRTGPNTEAFF. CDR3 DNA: TGCAGCGTTGACCGAACGGGTCCTAACACTGAAGCTTTCTTT.

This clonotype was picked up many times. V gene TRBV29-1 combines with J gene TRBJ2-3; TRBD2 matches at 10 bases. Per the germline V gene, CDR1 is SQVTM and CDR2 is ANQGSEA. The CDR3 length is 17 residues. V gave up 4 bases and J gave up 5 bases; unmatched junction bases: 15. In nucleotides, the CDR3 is TGCAGCGTTGTTGGGGCCTTAGCGGGAGGCCATGGAGATACGCAGTATTTT. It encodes CSVVGALAGGHGDTQYF.

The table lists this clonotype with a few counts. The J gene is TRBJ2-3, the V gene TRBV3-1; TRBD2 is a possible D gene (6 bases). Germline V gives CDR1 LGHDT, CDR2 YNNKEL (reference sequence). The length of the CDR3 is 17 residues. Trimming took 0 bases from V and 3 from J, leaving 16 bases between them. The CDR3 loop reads CASSQDRSGQETDTQYF. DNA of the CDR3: TGTGCCAGCAGCCAAGATCGGAGCGGGCAAGAGACAGATACGCAGTATTTT.

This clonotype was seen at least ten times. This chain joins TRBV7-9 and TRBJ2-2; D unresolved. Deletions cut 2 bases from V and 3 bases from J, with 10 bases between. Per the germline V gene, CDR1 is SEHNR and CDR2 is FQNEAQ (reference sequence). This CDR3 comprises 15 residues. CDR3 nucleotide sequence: TGTGCCAGCAGCTTATCAGTGAGCGACACCGGGGAGCTGTTTTTT. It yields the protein CASSLSVSDTGELFF.

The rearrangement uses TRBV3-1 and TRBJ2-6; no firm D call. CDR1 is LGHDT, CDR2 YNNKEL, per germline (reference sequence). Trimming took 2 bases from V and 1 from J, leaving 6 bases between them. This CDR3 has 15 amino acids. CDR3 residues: CASSQSRSGANVLTF. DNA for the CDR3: TGTGCCAGCAGCCAAAGTAGGTCTGGGGCCAACGTCCTGACTTTC.

Written as DNA, the CDR3 is TGCAGTGCTCGACGGGGGTCTAGCACAGATACGCAGTATTTT. This sequence encodes CSARRGSSTDTQYF. The genes are TRBV20-1 and TRBJ2-3; perhaps TRBD2 as D (6 bases). The germline V gene has CDR1 DFQATT and CDR2 SNEGSKA (reference sequence). The CDR3 spans 14 residues. V lost 5 bases and J lost 0, with 12 bases in between.

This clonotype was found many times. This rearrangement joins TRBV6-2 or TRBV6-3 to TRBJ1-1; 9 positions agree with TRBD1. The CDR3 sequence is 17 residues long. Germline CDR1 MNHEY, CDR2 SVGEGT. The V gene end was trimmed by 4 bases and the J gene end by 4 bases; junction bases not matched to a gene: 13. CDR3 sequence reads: CASSFGQGKVGSTEAFF. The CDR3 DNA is TGTGCCAGCAGTTTCGGACAGGGGAAGGTGGGGAGCACTGAAGCTTTCTTT.

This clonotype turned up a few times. CDR3 DNA: TGCGCCAGCAGCCAGACCCGGACAGTATACAATGAGCAGTTCTTC. Translation gives CASSQTRTVYNEQFF. This sequence joins TRBV4-1 and TRBJ2-1; possible D gene TRBD1, 6 bases. Trimming cost V 3 bases and J 4 bases, with 13 bases left between them. The CDR3 extends over 15 amino acids. Germline V gene data show CDR1 as MGHRA and CDR2 as YSYEKL.

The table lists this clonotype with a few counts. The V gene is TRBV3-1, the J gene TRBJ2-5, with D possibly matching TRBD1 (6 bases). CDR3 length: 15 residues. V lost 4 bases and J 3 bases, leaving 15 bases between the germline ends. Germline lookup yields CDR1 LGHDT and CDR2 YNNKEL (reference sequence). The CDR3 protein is CASSRGPDREETQYF. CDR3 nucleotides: TGTGCCAGCAGCCGAGGACCGGACAGAGAAGAGACCCAGTACTTC.